This T cell receptor (beta chain) derives from a study of cytomegalovirus exposure and HLA in healthy donors. This clone has just a few counts. The antigen is unknown. PCR primers comprised 60 Vbeta and 13 Jbeta primers. Produced via immunoSEQ multiplex PCR; TCRdb's table is partial and in-frame only. Among 130,000 or so clones listed, roughly 66% were seen once. Study-level points and caveats: Cytomegalovirus status, reportedly, was diagnosed with high specificity and sensitivity by the classifier. Later analysis identified several of the most significant clusters that appeared linked to common viral pathogens.

Likely unrecorded immune exposures existed in these nominally healthy donors. This TCR came from a man aged 18-30 years in good health and CMV-seronegative. What was sequenced was PBMCs.

The CDR3, as DNA: TGCGCCAGCAGCCAAGGTTTCCGGGATAGGGAGCGAGCGCGCGAGTCCTACGAGCAGTACTTC. It specifies CASSQGFRDRERARESYEQYF. The J gene is TRBJ2-5, the V gene TRBV4-3; weak D call: TRBD2 (5 bases). The DNA end is more similar to TRBJ2-7, so the J call may be wrong. Germline values: CDR1 LGHNA, CDR2 YSLEER. CDR3 length equals 21 residues.